This T cell receptor beta chain emerged from a study of T cell repertoires in cytomegalovirus infection. Turning to the study itself: Both CMV infection and a matching HLA type were indicated by public TCR beta signatures.

MiXCR, run by TCRdb on the reads, gives a single entry per CDR3 protein. The sample yields some 440,000 distinct CDR3 sequences, roughly 30% seen once. Germline loops: CDR1 SGHTA, CDR2 FQGNSA. Trimming pared 6 bases from V and 2 bases from J, leaving 20 bases between. The CDR3 loop spans 18 amino acids. The study, taken as a whole, reports: Of the TCR beta families, the public ones yielded a cumulative frequency that identified carriers of CMV plus the relevant HLA. HLA-C-restricted, CMV-specific TCR beta clonotypes were dominant ex vivo.

This clonotype was observed at least ten times. The antigen remains unidentified. The source is a human donor in good health (CMV status not recorded). Some clones in this sample may be carry-over from other donors' samples. Material for sequencing was PBMCs. The genes are TRBV7-2 and TRBJ2-6, with TRBD2 as a possible D gene (6 bases). CDR3 in amino acids: CASSSRGGLTTGANVLTF. CDR3 nucleotide sequence: TGTGCCAGCAGTTCCCGCGGAGGGTTGACTACTGGGGCCAACGTCCTGACTTTC.